This TCR beta chain was captured in a study of T cells in tumors after PD-1 blockade. The V end was cut by 2 bases, the J end by 4 bases, with 15 bases between. The CDR3 is 15 residues long. Germline CDR1 and CDR2: SEHNR and FQNEAQ (reference sequence). Sequenced by immunoSEQ multiplex PCR; TCRdb stores in-frame clones only, minus some. The sample contains a few thousand clones, approximately 67% of which appear only once. The sample consisted of tumor tissue, taken before anti-PD-1 treatment. The TCR was taken from a human donor with basal cell carcinoma. The chain links TRBV7-9 to TRBJ2-7; D unclear. The CDR3 DNA is TGTGCCAGCAGCTTATCGATGGGCCCCAGTTACGAGCAGTACTTC. As protein: CASSLSMGPSYEQYF. Supplemented by reference TRBV7-9 and TRBJ2-7, the full variable domain reads DTGVSQNPRHKITKRGQNVTFRCDPISEHNRLYWYRQTLGQGPEFLTYFQNEAQLEKSRLLSDRFSAERPKGSFSTLEIQRTEQGDSAMYLCASSLSMGPSYEQYFGPGTRLTVT.